The clone carrying this T cell receptor (beta chain) ranks as medium-sized. The antigen is undetermined. Sequenced by immunoSEQ multiplex PCR; TCRdb stores in-frame clones only, minus some. The table lists over 6,500 clones, less than 75% of them singletons. This record belongs to a study of CD8 T cell repertoires and HIV-1 epitope variants. Study information: Each of Twenty-five Gag and Nef epitope peptides stimulated a separate culture. Controls included no peptide, Ebola AY9 epitope, and a CMV, EBV, flu pool. Equal numbers of autologous T cell-negative cells presented antigen to enriched T cells. 1M T cells were kept uncultured as a baseline.

Germline V lookup: CDR1 SEHNR, CDR2 FQNEAQ (reference sequence). The ends lost 4 bases at V and 2 bases at J; junction bases unmatched: 7. The CDR3 runs to 15 residues. The rearrangement uses TRBV7-9 and TRBJ2-7; 8 bases agree with TRBD1. The sequenced material came from cultured CD8+ T cells derived from PBMCs. The receptor was isolated from a male donor with HIV. The DNA of the CDR3 is TGTGCCAGCAGCTCCCGAGGACAGGGCCCCTACGAGCAGTACTTC. Protein product: CASSSRGQGPYEQYF. The full variable domain, its missing parts supplied by reference TRBV7-9 and TRBJ2-7, is DTGVSQNPRHKITKRGQNVTFRCDPISEHNRLYWYRQTLGQGPEFLTYFQNEAQLEKSRLLSDRFSAERPKGSFSTLEIQRTEQGDSAMYLCASSSRGQGPYEQYFGPGTRLTVT.